The sequence of this T cell receptor (beta chain) was determined in a study of identical twins. General observations from the study: Cord blood beta clonotypes that were abundant carried fewer insertions, and memory repertoires showed no such trend. Weaker excess twin sharing was seen among beta out-of-frame sequences.

Template switching introduced a universal primer site, and the cDNA bore unique molecular identifiers. TCRdb fed the 5' RACE reads into MiXCR, producing one record per CDR3 protein. The table records more than 1.5 million distinct CDR3 sequences, less than 35% of them present only once. This CDR3 contains 13 residues. CDR1 is DFQATT, CDR2 SNEGSKA, per germline (reference sequence). This clonotype was seen only a few times. Its antigen is currently unknown. The junction and the germline gene differ at one end; a read error may be behind it. The sample consisted of cord blood. The J gene is TRBJ1-2, the V gene TRBV20-1; 7 nucleotides line up with TRBD1. The sequence derives from a newborn girl in good health. The CDR3 is CSARGQGNYGCTF. In DNA, the CDR3 is TGCAGTGCTAGAGGACAGGGTAACTATGGCTGCACCTTC.